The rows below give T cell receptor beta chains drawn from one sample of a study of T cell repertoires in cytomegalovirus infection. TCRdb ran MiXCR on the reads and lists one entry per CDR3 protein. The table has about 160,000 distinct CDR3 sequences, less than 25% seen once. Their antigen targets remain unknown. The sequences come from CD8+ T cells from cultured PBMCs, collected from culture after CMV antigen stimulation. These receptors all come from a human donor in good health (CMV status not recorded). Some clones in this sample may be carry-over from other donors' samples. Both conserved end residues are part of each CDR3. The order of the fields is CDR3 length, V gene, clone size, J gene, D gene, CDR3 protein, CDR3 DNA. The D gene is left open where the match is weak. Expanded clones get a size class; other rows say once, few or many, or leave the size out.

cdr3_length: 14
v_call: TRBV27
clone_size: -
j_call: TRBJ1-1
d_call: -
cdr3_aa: CASSFSSSNTEAFF
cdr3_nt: TGTGCCAGCAGTTTTTCAAGTAGTAACACTGAAGCTTTCTTT

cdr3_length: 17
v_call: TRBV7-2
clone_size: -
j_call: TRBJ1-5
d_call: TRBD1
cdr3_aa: CASSPFGRGIRNQPQHF
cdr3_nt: TGTGCCAGCAGCCCTTTCGGCAGGGGGATACGCAATCAGCCCCAGCATTTT

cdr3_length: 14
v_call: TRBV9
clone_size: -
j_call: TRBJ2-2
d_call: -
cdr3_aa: CASSELMNTGELFF
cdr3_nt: TGTGCCAGCAGCGAGCTGATGAACACCGGGGAGCTGTTTTTT

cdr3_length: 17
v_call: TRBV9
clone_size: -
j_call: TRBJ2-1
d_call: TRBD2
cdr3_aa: CASSGTTGTKGHNEQFF
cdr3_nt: TGTGCCAGCAGCGGGACAACCGGGACTAAGGGGCACAATGAGCAGTTCTTC

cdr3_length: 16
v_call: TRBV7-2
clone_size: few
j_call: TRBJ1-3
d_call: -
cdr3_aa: CASSLDSFQSGNTIYF
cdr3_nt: TGTGCCAGCAGCTTGGACAGTTTTCAGAGCGGAAACACCATATATTTT

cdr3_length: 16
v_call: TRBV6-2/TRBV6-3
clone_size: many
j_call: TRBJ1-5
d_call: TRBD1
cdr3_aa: CASSYLIGQGNQPQHF
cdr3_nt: TGTGCCAGCAGTTACCTAATTGGACAGGGGAATCAGCCCCAGCATTTT

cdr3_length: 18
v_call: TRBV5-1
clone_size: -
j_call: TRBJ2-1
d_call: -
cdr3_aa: CASSRALLTDPENNEQFF
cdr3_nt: TGCGCCAGCAGCAGGGCCCTACTCACCGACCCAGAAAACAATGAGCAGTTCTTC

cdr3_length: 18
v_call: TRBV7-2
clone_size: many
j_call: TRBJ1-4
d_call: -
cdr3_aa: CASSLRAGGTATNEKLFF
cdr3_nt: TGTGCCAGCAGCTTACGCGCTGGGGGGACGGCGACTAATGAAAAACTGTTTTTT

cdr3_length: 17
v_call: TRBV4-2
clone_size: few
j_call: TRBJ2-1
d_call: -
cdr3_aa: CASSQEGARGSYNEQFF
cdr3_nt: TGTGCCAGCAGCCAAGAGGGGGCCCGGGGTTCCTACAATGAGCAGTTCTTC

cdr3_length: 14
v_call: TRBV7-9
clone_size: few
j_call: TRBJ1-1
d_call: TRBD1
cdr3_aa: CASSGEDRDYEAFF
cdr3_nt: TGTGCCAGCAGCGGGGAGGACAGGGATTATGAAGCTTTCTTT

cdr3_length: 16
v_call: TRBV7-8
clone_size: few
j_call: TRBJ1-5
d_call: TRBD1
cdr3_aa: CASSLADRNSNQPQHF
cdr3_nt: TGTGCCAGCAGCTTAGCGGACAGGAATAGCAATCAGCCCCAGCATTTT

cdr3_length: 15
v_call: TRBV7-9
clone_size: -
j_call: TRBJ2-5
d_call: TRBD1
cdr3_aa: CASSPSEGAWETQYF
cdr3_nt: TGTGCCAGCAGCCCTTCCGAGGGGGCGTGGGAGACCCAGTACTTC

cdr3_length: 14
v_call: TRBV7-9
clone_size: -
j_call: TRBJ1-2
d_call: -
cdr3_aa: CASSFVHESYGYTF
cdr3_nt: TGTGCCAGCAGCTTTGTGCATGAAAGCTATGGCTACACCTTC

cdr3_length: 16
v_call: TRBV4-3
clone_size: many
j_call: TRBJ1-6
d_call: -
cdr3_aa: CASSQDSGGNNSPLHF
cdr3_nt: TGCGCCAGCAGCCAAGACAGCGGCGGAAATAATTCACCCCTCCACTTT

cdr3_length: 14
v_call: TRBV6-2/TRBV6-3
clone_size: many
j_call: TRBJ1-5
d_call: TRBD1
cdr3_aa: CASRLPGGNQPQHF
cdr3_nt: TGTGCCAGCAGACTCCCAGGGGGGAATCAGCCCCAGCATTTT

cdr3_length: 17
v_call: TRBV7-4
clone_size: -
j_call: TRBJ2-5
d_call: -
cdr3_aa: CASSLIHSTVSQETQYF
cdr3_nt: TGTGCCAGCAGCCTAATACATTCGACAGTTTCCCAAGAGACCCAGTACTTC

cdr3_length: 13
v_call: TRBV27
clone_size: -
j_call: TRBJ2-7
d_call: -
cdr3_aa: CASAADSSYEQYF
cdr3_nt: TGTGCCAGCGCGGCGGACAGCTCCTACGAGCAGTACTTC

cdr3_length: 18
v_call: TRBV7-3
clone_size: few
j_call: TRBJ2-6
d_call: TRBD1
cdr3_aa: CASSPGTGDLSGANVLTF
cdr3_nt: TGTGCCAGCAGCCCCGGGACAGGGGACCTCTCTGGGGCCAACGTCCTGACTTTC

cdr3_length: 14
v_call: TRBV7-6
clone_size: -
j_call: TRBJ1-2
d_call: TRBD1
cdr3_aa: CASSLGDSLYGYTF
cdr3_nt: TGTGCCAGCAGCTTAGGGGACAGCCTCTATGGCTACACCTTC

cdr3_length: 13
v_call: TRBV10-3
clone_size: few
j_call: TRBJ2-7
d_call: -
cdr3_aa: CAISPGSPYEQYF
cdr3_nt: TGTGCCATCAGCCCGGGATCGCCCTACGAGCAGTACTTC

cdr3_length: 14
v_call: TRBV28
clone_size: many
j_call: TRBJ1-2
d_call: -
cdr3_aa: CASSLSGQAGGYTF
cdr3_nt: TGTGCCAGCAGTTTAAGCGGGCAAGCAGGTGGCTACACCTTC

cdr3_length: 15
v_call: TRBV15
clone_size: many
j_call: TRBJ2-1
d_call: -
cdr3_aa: CATSSERGSYNEQFF
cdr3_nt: TGTGCCACCAGCAGTGAGAGGGGAAGTTACAATGAGCAGTTCTTC

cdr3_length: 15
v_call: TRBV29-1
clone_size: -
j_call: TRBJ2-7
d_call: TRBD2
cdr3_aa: CSVEGGAGGNYEQYF
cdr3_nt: TGCAGCGTTGAAGGGGGCGCGGGGGGAAACTACGAGCAGTACTTC

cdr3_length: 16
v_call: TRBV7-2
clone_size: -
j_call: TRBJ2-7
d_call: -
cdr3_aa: CASSLAADGGGYEQYF
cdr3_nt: TGTGCCAGCAGCTTAGCCGCCGACGGAGGGGGATACGAGCAGTACTTC

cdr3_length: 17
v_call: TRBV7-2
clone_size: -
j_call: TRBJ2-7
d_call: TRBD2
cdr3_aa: CASSTRLAGGHSYEQYF
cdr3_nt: TGTGCCAGCAGCACTCGACTAGCGGGGGGCCACTCCTACGAGCAGTACTTC

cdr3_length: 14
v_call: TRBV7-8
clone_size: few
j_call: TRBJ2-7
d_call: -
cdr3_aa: CASSLSGRAYEQYF
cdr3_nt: TGTGCCAGCAGCTTATCGGGCAGAGCCTACGAGCAGTACTTC

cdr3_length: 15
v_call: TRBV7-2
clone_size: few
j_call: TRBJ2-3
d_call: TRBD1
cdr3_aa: CASSFPGQGPDTQYF
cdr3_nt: TGTGCCAGCAGCTTCCCGGGACAGGGCCCAGATACGCAGTATTTT

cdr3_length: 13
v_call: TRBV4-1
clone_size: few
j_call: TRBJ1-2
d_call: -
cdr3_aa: CASSHSTGYGYTF
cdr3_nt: TGCGCCAGCAGCCATTCCACGGGGTATGGCTACACCTTC

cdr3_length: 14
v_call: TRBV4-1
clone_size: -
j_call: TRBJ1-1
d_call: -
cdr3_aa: CASSQDRGGREAFF
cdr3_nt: TGCGCCAGCAGCCAAGATAGGGGCGGCCGTGAAGCTTTCTTT

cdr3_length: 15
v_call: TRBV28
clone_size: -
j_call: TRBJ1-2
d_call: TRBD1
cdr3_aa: CASSFDRGANYGYTF
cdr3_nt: TGTGCCAGCAGTTTCGACAGGGGGGCTAACTATGGCTACACCTTC

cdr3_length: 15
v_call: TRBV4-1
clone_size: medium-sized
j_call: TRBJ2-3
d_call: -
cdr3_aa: CASSQGVYSTDTQYF
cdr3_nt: TGCGCCAGCAGCCAAGGTGTTTATAGCACAGATACGCAGTATTTT